This T cell receptor (beta chain) was retrieved from a study of cytomegalovirus exposure and HLA in healthy donors. Study findings and constraints: In a later analysis, parvovirus B19, influenza, CMV and Epstein-Barr virus appeared linked to several top co-occurrence clusters.

Germline assignment: CDR1 MNHEY and CDR2 SVGAGI. Trimming cost V 3 bases and J 4 bases; bases outside gene matches: 6. The CDR3 runs 16 residues. Primers for the PCR totalled 60 Vbeta and 13 Jbeta. Using immunoSEQ multiplex PCR, the repertoire was profiled, and TCRdb retains in-frame clones only, with some absent. This sample has 130,000 to 150,000 clones; roughly 75% occur once, and the top ten carry about 2.9%. Note on this clone: Its target is unknown.

V usage is TRBV6-5 and J usage is TRBJ2-1; 10 bases match TRBD1. The receptor comes from a female donor in good health and CMV-seronegative. The sample taken for sequencing was PBMCs. CDR3 sequence: CASSYSRGQGYNEQFF. CDR3 bases: TGTGCCAGCAGTTATTCCCGGGGACAGGGGTACAATGAGCAGTTCTTC.